A selection of T cell receptor beta chains follows, all from one sample in a study of Graves' ophthalmopathy and Graves' hyperthyroidism. TCRdb fed the multiplex PCR reads into MiXCR, producing one record per CDR3 protein. Here the sample spans about 740,000 distinct CDR3 sequences, 35% to 50% being singletons. Specimen: peripheral blood. The source of these receptors is an adult man with Graves' ophthalmopathy. Both conserved end residues are part of each CDR3. A D gene is named only where the DNA matches it firmly. Only some rows state a clone size, as once, few, many or a class for expanded clones.

. | TRBJ2-7 | TRBV7-9 | many | CASSQRGANEQYF | TGTGCCAGCAGCCAAAGGGGGGCGAACGAGCAGTACTTC
TRBD1 | TRBJ1-4 | TRBV7-6 | few | CASSLRASGQGGEKLFF | TGTGCCAGCAGCTTAAGAGCGTCTGGACAGGGTGGTGAAAAACTGTTTTTT
. | TRBJ1-1 | TRBV2 | . | CASTSRGGGTEAFF | TGTGCCAGCACCTCAAGGGGCGGGGGGACTGAAGCTTTCTTT
TRBD1 | TRBJ1-5 | TRBV25-1 | many | CASSDNGQGKGQPQHF | TGTGCCAGCAGTGATAACGGACAGGGCAAAGGGCAGCCCCAGCATTTT
TRBD1 | TRBJ1-5 | TRBV20-1 | few | CSAFPARQGAGQPQHF | TGCAGTGCTTTCCCCGCGAGACAGGGGGCAGGACAGCCCCAGCATTTT
. | TRBJ2-7 | TRBV2 | . | CATRDGTYEQYF | TGTGCCACTCGGGACGGGACCTACGAGCAGTACTTC
. | TRBJ2-2 | TRBV29-1 | . | CSVEVAGELFF | TGCAGCGTTGAGGTAGCGGGGGAGCTGTTTTTT
TRBD1 | TRBJ2-7 | TRBV7-2 | . | CASSSFTGTGYEQYF | TGTGCCAGCAGCTCTTTCACCGGGACAGGGTACGAGCAGTACTTC
. | TRBJ1-5 | TRBV7-2 | many | CASSLFRRDQPQHF | TGTGCCAGCAGCTTATTCAGGAGAGATCAGCCCCAGCATTTT
TRBD1 | TRBJ1-6 | TRBV28 | once | CASSQGQDGYNSPLHF | TGTGCCAGCAGTCAAGGACAGGACGGGTATAATTCACCCCTCCACTTT
. | TRBJ2-7 | TRBV10-2 | few | CASSTPGGPLLEQYF | TGTGCCAGCAGTACCCCGGGCGGCCCCCTCCTCGAGCAGTACTTC
. | TRBJ1-3 | TRBV2 | . | CASSVLSGNTIYF | TGTGCCAGCAGTGTGCTCTCTGGAAACACCATATATTTT
TRBD2 | TRBJ2-6 | TRBV2 | . | CASGRGGVVRAF | TGTGCCAGCGGGCGGGGGGGAGTGGTTAGAGCTTTC
. | TRBJ1-4 | TRBV7-9 | . | CASSWGLNNEKLFF | TGTGCCAGCAGCTGGGGACTGAATAATGAAAAACTGTTTTTT
TRBD1 | TRBJ1-4 | TRBV10-3 | many | CAISEGTAINEKLFF | TGTGCCATCAGTGAAGGGACAGCTATAAATGAAAAACTGTTTTTT
. | TRBJ1-5 | TRBV11-2 | few | CASSLGLGTPQHF | TGTGCCAGCAGCTTAGGGCTCGGAACCCCCCAGCATTTT
. | TRBJ2-7 | TRBV20-1 | . | CSALLRDKGYEQYF | TGCAGTGCCCTGCTCCGGGACAAGGGATACGAGCAGTACTTC
. | TRBJ1-1 | TRBV9 | many | CASSVDPLAFEAFF | TGTGCCAGCAGCGTAGATCCTCTGGCGTTTGAGGCTTTCTTT
TRBD1 | TRBJ1-5 | TRBV10-3 | . | CAKRSQGDRGPGSNQPQHF | TGTGCCAAGAGAAGCCAGGGAGACAGGGGGCCGGGGAGCAATCAGCCCCAGCATTTT
. | TRBJ2-7 | TRBV20-1 | few | CSASKEAGSSYEQYF | TGCAGTGCTAGCAAAGAGGCGGGGAGCTCCTACGAGCAGTACTTC
TRBD1 | TRBJ2-5 | TRBV5-1 | . | CASSLGDRGRETQYF | TGCGCCAGCAGCTTGGGGGACAGGGGTCGGGAGACCCAGTACTTC
. | TRBJ1-6 | TRBV19 | many | CASSHKTGLSSPLHF | TGTGCCAGTAGCCACAAAACGGGACTTTCTTCACCCCTCCACTTT
TRBD1 | TRBJ1-6 | TRBV13 | few | CASSYLTGVGSPLHF | TGTGCCAGCAGCTACCTTACAGGGGTGGGTTCACCCCTCCACTTT
. | TRBJ2-5 | TRBV14 | . | CASSHTTGKGEETQYF | TGTGCCAGCAGCCATACCACAGGGAAGGGAGAAGAGACCCAGTACTTC
TRBD1 | TRBJ2-7 | TRBV7-2 | . | CASTLYGTVAYEQYF | TGTGCCAGCACCCTATACGGGACAGTTGCCTACGAGCAGTACTTC
TRBD2 | TRBJ2-7 | TRBV10-3 | many | CAIRESGTSYEQYF | TGTGCCATCAGAGAGAGCGGGACCTCCTACGAGCAGTACTTC
. | TRBJ2-7 | TRBV7-9 | . | CASSLWGGAAYEQYF | TGTGCCAGCAGCTTATGGGGGGGGGCCGCCTACGAGCAGTACTTC
. | TRBJ1-6 | TRBV7-9 | few | CASSQVGQFSSYNSPLHF | TGTGCCAGCAGCCAAGTAGGACAGTTTAGCTCCTATAATTCACCCCTCCACTTT
. | TRBJ1-4 | TRBV10-3 | many | CAISPAGTNEKLFF | TGTGCCATCAGTCCCGCAGGGACTAATGAAAAACTGTTTTTT
TRBD1 | TRBJ2-7 | TRBV7-6 | few | CASSLRLGQNYEQYF | TGTGCCAGCAGCTTAAGGTTGGGACAGAACTACGAGCAGTACTTC
TRBD1 | TRBJ1-5 | TRBV24-1 | . | CASRLTGGGQPQHF | TGTGCCAGCCGCCTCACAGGGGGAGGGCAGCCCCAGCATTTT
. | TRBJ1-1 | TRBV7-9 | . | CASSGLPGQKNTEAFF | TGTGCCAGCAGCGGCTTACCGGGACAAAAGAACACTGAAGCTTTCTTT
. | TRBJ1-3 | TRBV25-1 | many | CASSESTGYSGNTIYF | TGTGCCAGCAGTGAATCGACAGGTTACTCTGGAAACACCATATATTTT
TRBD1 | TRBJ2-7 | TRBV7-9 | . | CASSDPSSGGEQYF | TGTGCCAGCAGTGATCCCTCGTCAGGGGGCGAGCAGTACTTC
. | TRBJ1-2 | TRBV2 | few | CASSYGAIPRYGYTF | TGTGCCAGCAGTTACGGCGCTATCCCTCGCTATGGCTACACCTTC
TRBD2 | TRBJ2-7 | TRBV7-6 | many | CASSGRGSGGSGEQYF | TGTGCCAGCAGCGGCCGAGGAAGTGGCGGGAGCGGCGAGCAGTACTTC
. | TRBJ2-2 | TRBV7-8 | many | CASSLDVGELFF | TGTGCCAGCAGCTTAGATGTCGGGGAGCTGTTTTTT